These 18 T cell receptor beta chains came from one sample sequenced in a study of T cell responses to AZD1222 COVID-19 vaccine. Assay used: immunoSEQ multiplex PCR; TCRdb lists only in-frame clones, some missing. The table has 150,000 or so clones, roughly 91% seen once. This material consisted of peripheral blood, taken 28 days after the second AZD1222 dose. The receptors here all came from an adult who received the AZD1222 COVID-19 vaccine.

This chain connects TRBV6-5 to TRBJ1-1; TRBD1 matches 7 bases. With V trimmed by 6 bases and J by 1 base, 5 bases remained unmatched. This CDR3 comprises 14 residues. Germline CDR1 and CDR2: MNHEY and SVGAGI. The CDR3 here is CASRPGQRNTEAFF. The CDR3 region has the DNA TGTGCCAGCAGACCGGGACAGCGGAACACTGAAGCTTTCTTT.

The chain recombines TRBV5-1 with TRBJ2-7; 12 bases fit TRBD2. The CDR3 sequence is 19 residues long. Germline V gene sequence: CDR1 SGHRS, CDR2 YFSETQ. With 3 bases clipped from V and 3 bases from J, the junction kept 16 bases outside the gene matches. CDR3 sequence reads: CASSYHTKMTSGRGYEQYF. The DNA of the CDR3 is TGCGCCAGCAGCTACCACACCAAGATGACTAGCGGGAGAGGCTACGAGCAGTACTTC.

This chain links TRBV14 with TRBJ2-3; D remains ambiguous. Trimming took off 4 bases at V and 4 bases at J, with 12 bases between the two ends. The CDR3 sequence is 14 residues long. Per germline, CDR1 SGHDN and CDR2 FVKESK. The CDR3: CASSRDPGADTQYF. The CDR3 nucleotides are TGTGCCAGCAGCCGAGACCCTGGGGCAGATACGCAGTATTTT. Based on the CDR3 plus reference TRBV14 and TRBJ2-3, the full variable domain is EAGVTQFPSHSVIEKGQTVTLRCDPISGHDNLYWYRRVMGKEIKFLLHFVKESKQDESGMPNNRFLAERTGGTYSTLKVQPAELEDSGVYFCASSRDPGADTQYFGPGTRLTVL.

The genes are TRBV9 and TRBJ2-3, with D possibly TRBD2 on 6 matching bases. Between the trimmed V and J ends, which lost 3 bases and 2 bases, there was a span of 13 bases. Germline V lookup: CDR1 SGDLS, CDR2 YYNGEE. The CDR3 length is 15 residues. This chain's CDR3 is CASSAGLPDTDTQYF. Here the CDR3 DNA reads TGTGCCAGCAGCGCGGGACTTCCAGACACAGATACGCAGTATTTT.

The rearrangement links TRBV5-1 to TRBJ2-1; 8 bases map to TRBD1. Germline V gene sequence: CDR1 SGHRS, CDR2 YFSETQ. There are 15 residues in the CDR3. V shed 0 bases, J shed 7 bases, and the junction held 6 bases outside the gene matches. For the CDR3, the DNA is TGCGCCAGCAGCTTGGGGGGACAGGCCGGAAATGAGCAGTTCTTC. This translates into CASSLGGQAGNEQFF. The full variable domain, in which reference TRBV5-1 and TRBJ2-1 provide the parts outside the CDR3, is KAGVTQTPRYLIKTRGQQVTLSCSPISGHRSVSWYQQTPGQGLQFLFEYFSETQRNKGNFPGRFSGRQFSNSRSEMNVSTLELGDSALYLCASSLGGQAGNEQFFGPGTRLTVL.

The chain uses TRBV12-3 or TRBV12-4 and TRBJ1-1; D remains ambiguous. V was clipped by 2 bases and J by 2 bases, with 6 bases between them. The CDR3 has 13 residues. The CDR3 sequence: CASSLTLNTEAFF. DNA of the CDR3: TGTGCCAGCAGTTTAACACTCAACACTGAAGCTTTCTTT.

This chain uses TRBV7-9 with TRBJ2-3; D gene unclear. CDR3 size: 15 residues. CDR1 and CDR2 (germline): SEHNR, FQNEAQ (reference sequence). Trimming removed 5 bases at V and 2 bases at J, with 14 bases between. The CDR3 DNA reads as TGTGCCAGCAGCCAAGGCCAGCTCCTCACAGATACGCAGTATTTT. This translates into CASSQGQLLTDTQYF.

CDR3 sequence reads: CASRSRGGTDTQYF. The CDR3 nucleotides read TGCGCCAGCCGTAGCCGGGGGGGTACAGATACGCAGTATTTT. The chain carries TRBV10-2 and TRBJ2-3; 8 nucleotides agree with TRBD2. CDR1 and CDR2 (germline): WSHSY, SAAADI. V was pared by 8 bases and J by 3 bases, with 7 bases of the junction left unmatched. The CDR3 has 14 residues.

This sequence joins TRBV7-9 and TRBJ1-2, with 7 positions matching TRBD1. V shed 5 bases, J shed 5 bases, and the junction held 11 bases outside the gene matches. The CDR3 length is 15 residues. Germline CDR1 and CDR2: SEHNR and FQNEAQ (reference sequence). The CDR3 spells CASSLSTGEGYGYTF. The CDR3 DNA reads TGTGCCAGCAGCCTAAGTACAGGGGAAGGATATGGCTACACCTTC.

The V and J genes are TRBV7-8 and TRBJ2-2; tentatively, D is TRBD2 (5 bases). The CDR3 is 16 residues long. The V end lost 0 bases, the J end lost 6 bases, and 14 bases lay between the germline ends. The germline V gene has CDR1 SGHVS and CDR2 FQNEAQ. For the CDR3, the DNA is TGTGCCAGCAGCTTAGCGGTAACTTACGGGGCCGGGGAGCTGTTTTTT. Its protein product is CASSLAVTYGAGELFF.

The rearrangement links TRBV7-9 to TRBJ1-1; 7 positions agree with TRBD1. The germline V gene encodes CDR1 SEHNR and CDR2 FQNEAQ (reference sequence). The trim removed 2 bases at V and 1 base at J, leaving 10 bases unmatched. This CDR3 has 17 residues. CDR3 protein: CASSLSGTVRKNTEAFF. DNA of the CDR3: TGTGCCAGCAGCTTATCTGGGACAGTGAGAAAGAACACTGAAGCTTTCTTT.

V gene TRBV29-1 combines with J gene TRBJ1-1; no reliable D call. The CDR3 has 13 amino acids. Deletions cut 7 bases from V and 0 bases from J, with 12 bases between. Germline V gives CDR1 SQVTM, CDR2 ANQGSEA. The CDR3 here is CSAKTDMNTEAFF. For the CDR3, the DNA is TGCAGCGCCAAAACGGATATGAACACTGAAGCTTTCTTT.

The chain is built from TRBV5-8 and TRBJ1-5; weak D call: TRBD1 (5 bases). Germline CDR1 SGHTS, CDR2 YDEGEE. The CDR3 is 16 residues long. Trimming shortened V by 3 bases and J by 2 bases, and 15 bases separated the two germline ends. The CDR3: CASSSGDLLGNQPQHF. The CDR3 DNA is TGTGCCAGCAGCTCGGGGGATTTGTTGGGCAATCAGCCCCAGCATTTT.

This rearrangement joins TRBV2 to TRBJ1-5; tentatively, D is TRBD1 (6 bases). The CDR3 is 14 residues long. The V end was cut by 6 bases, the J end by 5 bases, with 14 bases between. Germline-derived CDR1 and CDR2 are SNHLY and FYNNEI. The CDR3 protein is CASSPRDKYQPQHF. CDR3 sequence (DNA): TGTGCCAGCAGCCCCCGGGACAAATATCAGCCCCAGCATTTT.

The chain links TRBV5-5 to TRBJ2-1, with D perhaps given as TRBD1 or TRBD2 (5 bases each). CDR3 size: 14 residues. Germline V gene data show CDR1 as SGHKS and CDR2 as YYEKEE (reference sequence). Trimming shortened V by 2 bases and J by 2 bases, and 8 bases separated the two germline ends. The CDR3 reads CASSFWGTYNEQFF. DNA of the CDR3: TGTGCCAGCAGCTTTTGGGGGACCTACAATGAGCAGTTCTTC.

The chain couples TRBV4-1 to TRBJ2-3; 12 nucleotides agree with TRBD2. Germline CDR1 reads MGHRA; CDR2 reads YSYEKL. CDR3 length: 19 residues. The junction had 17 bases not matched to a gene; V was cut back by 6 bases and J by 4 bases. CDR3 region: CASSQLMTSGSDVPDTQYF. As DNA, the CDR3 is TGCGCCAGCAGTCAACTGATGACTAGCGGGAGCGATGTTCCAGATACGCAGTATTTT.

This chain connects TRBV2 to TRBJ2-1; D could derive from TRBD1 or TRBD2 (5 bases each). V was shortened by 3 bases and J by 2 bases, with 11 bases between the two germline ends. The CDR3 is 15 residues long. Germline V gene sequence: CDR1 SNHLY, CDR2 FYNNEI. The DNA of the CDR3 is TGTGCCAGCAGTGACGACGGGACGACCTACAATGAGCAGTTCTTC. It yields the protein CASSDDGTTYNEQFF. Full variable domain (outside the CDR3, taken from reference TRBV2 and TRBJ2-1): EPEVTQTPSHQVTQMGQEVILRCVPISNHLYFYWYRQILGQKVEFLVSFYNNEISEKSEIFDDQFSVERPDGSNFTLKIRSTKLEDSAMYFCASSDDGTTYNEQFFGPGTRLTVL.

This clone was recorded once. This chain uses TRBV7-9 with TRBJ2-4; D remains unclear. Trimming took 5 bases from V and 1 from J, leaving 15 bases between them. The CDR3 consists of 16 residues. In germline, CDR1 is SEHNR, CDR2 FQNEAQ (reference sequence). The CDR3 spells CASSPHLKSAKNIQYF. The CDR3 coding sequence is TGTGCCAGCAGCCCCCACTTGAAAAGTGCCAAAAACATTCAGTACTTC.